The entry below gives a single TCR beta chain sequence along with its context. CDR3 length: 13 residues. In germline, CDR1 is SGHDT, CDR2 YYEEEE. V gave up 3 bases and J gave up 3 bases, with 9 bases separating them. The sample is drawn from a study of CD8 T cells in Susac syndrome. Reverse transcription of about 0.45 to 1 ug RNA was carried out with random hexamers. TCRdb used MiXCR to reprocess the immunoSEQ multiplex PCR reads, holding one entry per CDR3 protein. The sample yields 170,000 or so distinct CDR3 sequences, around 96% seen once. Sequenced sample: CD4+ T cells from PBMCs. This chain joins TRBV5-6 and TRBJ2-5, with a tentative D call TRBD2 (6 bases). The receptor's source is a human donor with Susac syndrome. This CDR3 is CASSWTGEETQYF. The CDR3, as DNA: TGTGCCAGCAGCTGGACGGGGGAAGAGACCCAGTACTTC.